The clone carrying this T cell receptor beta chain was observed a few times. This CDR3 comprises 12 residues. The V and J ends lost 1 base and 4 bases respectively, with 4 bases between them. From germline, CDR1 is SGHAT and CDR2 FQNNGV. These data come from a study of early T cells in non-severe SARS-CoV-2 infection. In the study overall: Chains were not paired, and sequencing was done on bulk RNA from unsorted whole blood.

The library protocol tagged individual cDNA molecules with unique molecular identifiers. Via MiXCR, TCRdb re-called the 5' RACE reads, giving one row per CDR3 protein. The repertoire includes about 98,000 distinct CDR3 sequences, about an eighth of them detected once, and 5% to 8% sits in the top ten. The material sequenced was whole blood. The chain couples TRBV11-2 to TRBJ2-5; D uncertain. The receptor's source is an adult who was a healthcare worker with PCR-confirmed SARS-CoV-2 infection or an uninfected control (not recorded which). The CDR3 loop is CASSLVSETQYF. CDR3 DNA sequence: TGTGCCAGCAGCTTAGTATCAGAGACCCAGTACTTC.